This T cell receptor (beta chain) was identified during a study of T cell responses to AZD1222 COVID-19 vaccine (dated by TCRdb to the early 2020s). Some background on the complete study: TCR sequencing was performed for 230 to 250 trial participants, of whom around 200 were given two doses of AZD1222 and around 25 were given two doses of MenACWY control vaccine. Enrollment into the trials was organized by age into subgroups of 18-55, 56-69 and 70-plus years, and those subgroups contained roughly 140, 27 and 60 TCR-sequenced participants, respectively.

Overall results and qualifications from the work: Participants were mostly white British and included more females than males, and it was suggested by the authors that clonal diversity may have been underestimated. Because no day 14 peak-response samples were available, the repertoires could be characterized only after the peak T cell response. After two AZD1222 doses, both the breadth and the depth of spike-specific TCRs were significantly higher than at day 0 and than in MenACWY recipients. Reportedly, close to half of the unique spike-specific TCRs recognized epitopes lying outside the regions that are mutated in the B.1.351 and B.1.1.7 variants. CD4 TCRs associated with the vaccine covered the entire spike protein, and the dominant responses were in regions 160-218 and 743-854. In the small 56-69-year group, the increase in depth fell short of significance, most likely because of low power. Conclusions about previously exposed vaccinees were limited because only 5 or 6 AZD1222 recipients were SARS-CoV-2 seropositive at baseline.

V is trimmed back by 5 bases and J by 4 bases, and the junction contains 11 bases that no gene match accounts for. The CDR3 covers 16 residues, taking in both the cysteine and the phenylalanine. The only DNA kept is the CDR3, 48 bases in frame from the first base. CDR1 and CDR2 are read off the germline V gene as SGHTA and FQGTGA. What this sample's time point label stands for: about 28 days (+/-7) after the second vaccine dose. AZD1222 recipients whose second dose came at about 4 weeks and those whose second dose came at about 12 weeks were combined into one group, since spike-specific TCR depth and breadth did not differ between the two schedules. The vaccinee samples were drawn from two UK trials, COV001 and COV002, one of which was a single-blind randomized controlled phase 2/3 trial testing AZD1222 (ChAdOx1 nCoV-19) in healthy adults. For TCRbeta chain sequencing, PBMC samples from trial participants were taken at day 0 and at day 28 after the second dose.

About this clone: Its antigen target is currently unknown. No base qualities exist here, and no much larger clone lies one base off it.

The CDR3 regions of human TCRbeta chains were subjected to immunosequencing. The source study handled its data this way. Repertoire TCRs were matched against a reference library of SARS-CoV-2-specific TCRs generated with the MIRA antigen-specificity platform. Breadth was defined as the fraction of unique TCRs that were SARS-CoV-2-associated. Depth was defined as the fraction of total T cells that were SARS-CoV-2-associated. Using the MIRA data, each spike-specific TCR was assigned both to the spike region to which the TCR was reactive and to a CD4 or CD8 class. Log10-transformed breadth and depth values were compared by one-way ANOVA with Sidak's multiple comparisons tests. In its TCRdb copy, this immuneACCESS table keeps in-frame sequences only and misses some clones. Where compared with another copy, unresolved V genes explain less than half of these, and the others have no known cause. For V, J and clone size, that table is used; D and trimming come from the DNA. The sample includes 75,000 to 90,000 clones, with roughly 85% observed a single time. The ten top clones hold roughly 3.6% of the sample.

In this chain, TRBV7-3 is recombined with TRBJ2-3, with TRBD1 matching 8 junction bases. The sample in question was peripheral blood, obtained 28 days after the second AZD1222 dose. The source is an adult who received the AZD1222 COVID-19 vaccine. The CDR3 reads as follows: CASSQLTGVGADTQYF. The nucleotide sequence is given as TGTGCCAGCAGCCAATTGACAGGGGTGGGTGCAGATACGCAGTATTTT. Reference TRBV7-3 and TRBJ2-3 proteins supply the regions before and after the CDR3; the full variable domain is: GAGVSQTPSNKVTEKGKYVELRCDPISGHTALYWYRQSLGQGPEFLIYFQGTGAADDSGLPNDRFFAVRPEGSVSTLKIQRTERGDSAVYLCASSQLTGVGADTQYFGPGTRLTVL.